The entry below gives a single TCR beta chain sequence along with its context. This record belongs to a study of T cell responses to AZD1222 COVID-19 vaccine. The protocol was immunoSEQ multiplex PCR, while the TCRdb copy is restricted to in-frame clones and leaves out a portion. This sample has approximately 120,000 clones, with around nine tenths found just once. Looked up from germline, CDR1 is LNHDA and CDR2 is SQIVND (reference sequence). This CDR3 has 13 amino acids. V was cut by 7 bases and J by 3 bases, with 10 bases left in between. This material consisted of peripheral blood, taken on day 0 of AZD1222 vaccination. The V and J genes are TRBV19 and TRBJ1-5; possibly TRBD1 for D (5 bases). The source is an adult in good health. CDR3 in DNA: TGTGCCAGTATGGAGGGGCTCAATCAGCCCCAGCATTTT. As protein: CASMEGLNQPQHF.